These 3 T cell receptor beta chains were sequenced from one sample in a study of PD-1 blockade in classical Hodgkin lymphoma. Assay used: immunoSEQ multiplex PCR; TCRdb lists only in-frame clones, some missing. The sample holds around 7,300 clones; about four fifths are singletons and the top ten take roughly 35%. Each and every patient relapsed after autologous stem cell transplantation, and patients got differing brentuximab vedotin exposure. The specimen was peripheral blood mononuclear cells (PBMCs), collected before the second cycle of nivolumab. Receptor source: a human donor with classical Hodgkin lymphoma.

The chain links TRBV9 to TRBJ2-7; 13 bases align to TRBD2. V trimming: 0 bases; J trimming: 3 bases; junction bases outside the gene matches: 0. This CDR3 region has 15 residues. From germline, CDR1 is SGDLS and CDR2 YYNGEE. The CDR3 coding sequence is TGTGCCAGCAGCGTAGGGACTAGCGGGAGCTACGAGCAGTACTTC. Amino acid sequence: CASSVGTSGSYEQYF.

The chain joins TRBV5-6 to TRBJ2-3, with D possibly being TRBD2 (5 bases). This CDR3 contains 15 residues. The germline V and J ends were trimmed by 3 bases and 7 bases, with 18 bases remaining between them. Germline CDR1 and CDR2: SGHDT and YYEEEE. CDR3 coding DNA: TGTGCCAGCAGCTCCGGACTGCAGATCGCGAATACGCAGTATTTT. It encodes CASSSGLQIANTQYF.

The CDR3 bases are TGTGCCACCACTCACACGACCCGGGACAATGAAGCTTTCTTT. Protein product: CATTHTTRDNEAFF. The chain combines TRBV6-5 with TRBJ1-1; D perhaps matches TRBD1 (6 bases). Germline V gene data show CDR1 as MNHEY and CDR2 as SVGAGI. The V end lost 10 bases, the J end lost 7 bases, and 22 bases lay between the germline ends. This CDR3 comprises 14 residues.